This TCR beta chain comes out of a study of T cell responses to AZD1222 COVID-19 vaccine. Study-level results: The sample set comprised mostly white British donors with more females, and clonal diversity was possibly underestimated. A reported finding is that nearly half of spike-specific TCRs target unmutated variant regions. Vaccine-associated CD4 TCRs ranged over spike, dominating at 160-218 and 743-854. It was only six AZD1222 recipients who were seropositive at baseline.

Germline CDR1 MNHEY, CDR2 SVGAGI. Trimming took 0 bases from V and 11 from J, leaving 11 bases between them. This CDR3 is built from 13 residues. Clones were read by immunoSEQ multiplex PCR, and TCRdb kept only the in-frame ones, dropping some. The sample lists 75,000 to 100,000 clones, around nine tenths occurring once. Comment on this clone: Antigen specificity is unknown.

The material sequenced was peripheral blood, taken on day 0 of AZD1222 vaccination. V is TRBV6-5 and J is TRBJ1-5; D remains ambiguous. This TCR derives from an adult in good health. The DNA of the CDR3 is TGTGCCAGCAGTTACTCGGAAAAGAGGTCCCAGCATTTT. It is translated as CASSYSEKRSQHF.